These T cell receptor beta chains were read from a single sample in a study of T-cell memory formation after mild COVID-19. TCRdb re-called the 5' RACE reads with MiXCR, one entry per CDR3 protein. This table holds about 250,000 distinct CDR3 sequences, 15% to 19% found once. Specimen: PBMCs or a T cell subset sorted from them (not recorded which). Receptors originate from an adult woman who had mild COVID-19 (a few samples of this study predate the infection). Cell type and time point are not known. CDR3s include the opening cysteine and the closing phenylalanine or tryptophan. A D gene is named only where the DNA matches it firmly. Size tells how often a clone was seen (once, few, many) or the class of an expanded clone, and some rows leave it out.

j_call,v_call,d_call,clone_size,cdr3_aa,cdr3_nt
TRBJ2-3,TRBV2,TRBD2,-,CASSEPLTSASTDTQYF,TGTGCCAGCAGTGAACCCCTGACTAGCGCTAGCACAGATACGCAGTATTTT
TRBJ2-3,TRBV12-3/TRBV12-4,-,-,CASSFKRGASTDTQYF,TGTGCCAGCAGTTTTAAACGCGGGGCTAGCACAGATACGCAGTATTTT
TRBJ2-1,TRBV6-2/TRBV6-3,TRBD2,many,CASSYSTGLAGGLYNEQFF,TGTGCCAGCAGTTACTCTACGGGACTAGCGGGAGGATTATACAATGAGCAGTTCTTC
TRBJ1-6,TRBV25-1,TRBD1,few,CASSDHRGGSPLHF,TGTGCCAGCAGTGACCACAGGGGAGGCTCACCCCTCCACTTT
TRBJ1-1,TRBV28,-,many,CASRMNTEAFF,TGTGCCAGCAGGATGAACACTGAAGCTTTCTTT
TRBJ2-7,TRBV4-3,-,many,CASSQGVMGSEQYF,TGCGCCAGCAGCCAAGGGGTAATGGGATCCGAGCAGTACTTC
TRBJ1-3,TRBV5-6,-,-,CASSLYQSVHSGNTIYF,TGTGCCAGCAGCTTGTACCAGTCGGTTCACTCTGGAAACACCATATATTTT
TRBJ1-6,TRBV4-1,-,many,CASSQGTVNSPLHF,TGCGCCAGCAGCCAAGGGACAGTTAATTCACCCCTCCACTTT
TRBJ1-2,TRBV6-7,-,-,CASSYSIRIPGFANYGYTF,TGTGCCAGCAGTTACTCGATTCGGATTCCGGGGTTCGCTAACTATGGCTACACCTTC
TRBJ2-7,TRBV4-3,TRBD2,-,CASSLQASGAYEQYF,TGCGCCAGCAGCCTTCAGGCTAGCGGGGCCTACGAGCAGTACTTC
TRBJ2-7,TRBV7-2,-,-,CASSLDFIEQYF,TGTGCCAGCAGCTTAGATTTTATCGAGCAGTACTTC
TRBJ1-5,TRBV7-2,-,-,CASSVQGFGGWSNQPQHF,TGTGCCAGCAGCGTACAGGGCTTTGGGGGTTGGAGCAATCAGCCCCAGCATTTT
TRBJ2-3,TRBV27,-,few,CASRPAGALTDTQYF,TGTGCCAGCAGGCCCGCGGGGGCACTCACAGATACGCAGTATTTT
TRBJ2-3,TRBV15,-,-,CATTPGRGTDTQYF,TGTGCCACCACCCCGGGTAGGGGAACAGATACGCAGTATTTT
TRBJ1-6,TRBV4-2,-,many,CASSQEPGPREPLHF,TGTGCCAGCAGCCAAGAACCGGGACCCCGGGAACCCCTCCACTTT